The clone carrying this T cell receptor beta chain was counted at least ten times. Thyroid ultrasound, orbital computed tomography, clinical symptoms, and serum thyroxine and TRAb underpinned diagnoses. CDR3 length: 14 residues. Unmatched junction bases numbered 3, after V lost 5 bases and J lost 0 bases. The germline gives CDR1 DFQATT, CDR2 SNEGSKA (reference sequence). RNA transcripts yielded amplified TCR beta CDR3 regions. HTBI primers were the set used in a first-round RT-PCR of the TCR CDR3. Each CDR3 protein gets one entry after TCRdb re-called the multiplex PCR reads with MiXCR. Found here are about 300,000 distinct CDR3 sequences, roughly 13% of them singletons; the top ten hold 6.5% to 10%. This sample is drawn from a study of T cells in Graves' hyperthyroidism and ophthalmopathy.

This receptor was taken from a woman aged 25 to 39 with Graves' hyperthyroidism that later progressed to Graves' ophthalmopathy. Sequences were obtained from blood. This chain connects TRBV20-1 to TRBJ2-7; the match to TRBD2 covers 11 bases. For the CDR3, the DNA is TGCAGTGCTGGACTAGCGGGCGTCTCCTACGAGCAGTACTTC. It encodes CSAGLAGVSYEQYF.